One TCR beta chain is described in this entry. Germline CDR1 reads SGHRS; CDR2 reads YFSETQ. V was cut by 0 bases and J by 1 base, with 16 bases left in between. This CDR3 has 17 amino acids. Specified time point: pre-sensitization, week 0. Treatment noted: therapeutic diphenylcyclopropenone sensitization with weekly scalp DPC. Those who donated were patients with alopecia, 18 to 70 years of age, and suitable for DPC. Unfractionated whole blood served as the source for total RNA extraction. This sample is part of a study of human T cells and chemical hapten exposure. At the level of the study: A roughly 2 cm by roughly 2 cm inner upper arm patch received 2% DPC for sensitization. While the approximately 25-week study was under way, patients received diphenylcyclopropenone on the scalp every week.

TCRdb re-derived calls from the RACE reads in MiXCR, one entry per CDR3 protein. The sample includes nearly 110,000 distinct CDR3 sequences, 9.5% to 15% of them seen just once. The J gene is TRBJ2-5, the V gene TRBV5-1; tentatively, D is TRBD2 (5 bases). The starting material was whole blood, obtained in connection with sensitization to the hapten diphenylcyclopropenone (DPC). This TCR was recovered from a woman between 45 and 65 years old with alopecia areata. Some clones in this sample may be carry-over from other donors' samples. The CDR3 sequence is CASSLGETLTIQETQYF. Written as DNA, the CDR3 is TGCGCCAGCAGCTTGGGGGAGACTCTAACTATCCAAGAGACCCAGTACTTC.